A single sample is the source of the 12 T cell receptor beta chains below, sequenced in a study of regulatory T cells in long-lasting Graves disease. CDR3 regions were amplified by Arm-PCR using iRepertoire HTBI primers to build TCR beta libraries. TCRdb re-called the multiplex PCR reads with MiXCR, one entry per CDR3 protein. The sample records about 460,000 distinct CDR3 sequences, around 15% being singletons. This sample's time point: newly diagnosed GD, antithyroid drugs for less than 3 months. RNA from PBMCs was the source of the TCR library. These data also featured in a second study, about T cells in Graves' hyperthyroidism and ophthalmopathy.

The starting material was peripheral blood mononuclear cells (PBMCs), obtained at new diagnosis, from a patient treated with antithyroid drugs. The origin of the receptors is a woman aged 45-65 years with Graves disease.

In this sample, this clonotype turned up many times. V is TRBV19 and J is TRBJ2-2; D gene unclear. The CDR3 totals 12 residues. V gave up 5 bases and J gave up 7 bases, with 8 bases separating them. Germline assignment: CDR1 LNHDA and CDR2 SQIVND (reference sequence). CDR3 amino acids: CASSPRFGELFF. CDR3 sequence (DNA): TGTGCCAGTAGTCCCCGTTTCGGGGAGCTGTTTTTT.

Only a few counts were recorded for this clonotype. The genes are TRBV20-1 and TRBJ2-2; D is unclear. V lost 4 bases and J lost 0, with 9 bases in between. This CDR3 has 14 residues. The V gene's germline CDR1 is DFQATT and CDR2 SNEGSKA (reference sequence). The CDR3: CSATAGTNTGELFF. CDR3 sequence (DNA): TGCAGTGCTACAGCTGGAACGAACACCGGGGAGCTGTTTTTT.

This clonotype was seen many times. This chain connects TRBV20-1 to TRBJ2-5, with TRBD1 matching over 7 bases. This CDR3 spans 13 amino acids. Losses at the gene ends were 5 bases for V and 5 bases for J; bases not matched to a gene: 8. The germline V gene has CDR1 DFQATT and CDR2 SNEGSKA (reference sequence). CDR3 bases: TGCAGTGCTCATGAGGGGGCGGTCGAGACCCAGTACTTC. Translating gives CSAHEGAVETQYF.

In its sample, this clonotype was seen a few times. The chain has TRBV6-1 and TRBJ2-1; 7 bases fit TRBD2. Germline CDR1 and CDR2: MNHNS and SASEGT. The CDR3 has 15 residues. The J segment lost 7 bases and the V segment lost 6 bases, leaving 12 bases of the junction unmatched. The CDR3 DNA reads TGTGCCAGCAGCCACGGTGGGCGGGAGTGGAATGAGCAGTTCTTC. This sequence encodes CASSHGGREWNEQFF.

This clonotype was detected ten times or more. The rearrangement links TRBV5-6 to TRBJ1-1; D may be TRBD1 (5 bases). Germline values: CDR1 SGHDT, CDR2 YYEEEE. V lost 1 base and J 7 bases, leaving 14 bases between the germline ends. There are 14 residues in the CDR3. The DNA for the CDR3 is TGTGCCAGCAGCTTGATAGGCAGGGCTAGTGAAGCTTTCTTT. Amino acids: CASSLIGRASEAFF.

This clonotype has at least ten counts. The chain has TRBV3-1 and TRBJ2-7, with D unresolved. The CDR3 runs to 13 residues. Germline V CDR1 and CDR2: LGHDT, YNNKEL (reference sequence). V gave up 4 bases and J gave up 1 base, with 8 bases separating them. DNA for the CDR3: TGTGCCAGCAGCCGTAGCAATTCCTACGAGCAGTACTTC. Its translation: CASSRSNSYEQYF.

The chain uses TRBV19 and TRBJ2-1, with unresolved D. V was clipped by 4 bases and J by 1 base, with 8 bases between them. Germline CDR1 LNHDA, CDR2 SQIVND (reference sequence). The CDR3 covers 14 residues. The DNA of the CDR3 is TGTGCCAGTAGTACCGGAGTGTCCTACAATGAGCAGTTCTTC. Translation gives CASSTGVSYNEQFF.

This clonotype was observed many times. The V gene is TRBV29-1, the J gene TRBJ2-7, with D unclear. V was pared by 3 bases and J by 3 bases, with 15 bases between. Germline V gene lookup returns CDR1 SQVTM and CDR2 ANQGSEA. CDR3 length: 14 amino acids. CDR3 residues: CSVDPTVSRYEQYF. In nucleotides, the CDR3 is TGCAGCGTTGACCCTACCGTATCTCGCTACGAGCAGTACTTC.

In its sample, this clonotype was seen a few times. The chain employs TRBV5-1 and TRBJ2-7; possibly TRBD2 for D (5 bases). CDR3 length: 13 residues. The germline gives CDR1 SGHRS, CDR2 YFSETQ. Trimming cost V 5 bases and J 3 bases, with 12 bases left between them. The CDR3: CASRESRGYEQYF. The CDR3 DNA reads TGCGCCAGCAGGGAGTCCCGGGGCTACGAGCAGTACTTC.

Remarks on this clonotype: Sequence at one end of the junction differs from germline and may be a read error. The CDR3 DNA sequence: TGTGCCAGCTCACCTGGGACAGGGGATGTCTACAAGCAGTACTTC. Its translation: CASSPGTGDVYKQYF. The gene calls are TRBV18 and TRBJ2-7, with TRBD1 matching over 10 bases. From germline, CDR1 is KGHSH and CDR2 LQKENI. The length of the CDR3 is 15 residues. The entire variable domain, with the rest obtained from reference TRBV18 and TRBJ2-7, is as follows: NAGVMQNPRHLVRRRGQEARLRCSPMKGHSHVYWYRQLPEEGLKFMVYLQKENIIDESGMPKERFSAEFPKEGPSILRIQQVVRGDSAAYFCASSPGTGDVYKQYFGPGTRLTVT.

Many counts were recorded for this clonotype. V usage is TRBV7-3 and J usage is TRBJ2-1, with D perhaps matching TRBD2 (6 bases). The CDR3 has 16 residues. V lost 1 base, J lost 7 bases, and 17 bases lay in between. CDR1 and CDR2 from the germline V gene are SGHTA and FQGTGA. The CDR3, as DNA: TGTGCCAGCAGCTTAATGGGGGGATGGGGCGAGAATGAGCAGTTCTTC. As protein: CASSLMGGWGENEQFF.

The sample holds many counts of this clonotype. The DNA of the CDR3 is TGTGCCAGCAGCAGAAGACAGGGGATCTTGCTAGCGGGAGATAATGAGCAGTTCTTC. This gives the protein CASSRRQGILLAGDNEQFF. The V call is TRBV7-9, the J call TRBJ2-1, with 10 bases lining up with TRBD2. Trimming at V came to 5 bases and at J to 7 bases, leaving 20 bases not matched to a gene. From germline, CDR1 is SEHNR and CDR2 FQNEAQ (reference sequence). The CDR3 runs to 19 residues.